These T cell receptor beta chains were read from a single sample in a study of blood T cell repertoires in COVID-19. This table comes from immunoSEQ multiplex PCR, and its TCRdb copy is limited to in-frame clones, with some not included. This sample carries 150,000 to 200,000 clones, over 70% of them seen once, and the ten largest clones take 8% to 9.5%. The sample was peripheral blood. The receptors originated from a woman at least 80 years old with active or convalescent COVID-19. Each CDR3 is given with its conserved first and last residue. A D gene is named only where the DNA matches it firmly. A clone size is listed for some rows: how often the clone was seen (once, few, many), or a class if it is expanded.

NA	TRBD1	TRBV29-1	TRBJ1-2	CSVTTGTITANYGYTF	TGCAGCGTCACGACAGGGACCATCACTGCTAACTATGGCTACACCTTC
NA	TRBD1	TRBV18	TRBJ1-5	CASSPGTDNQPQHF	TGTGCCAGCTCACCAGGGACAGACAATCAGCCCCAGCATTTT
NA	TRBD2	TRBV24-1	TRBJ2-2	CATSDRPPSGVNTGELFF	TGTGCCACCAGTGATCGCCCTCCTAGCGGGGTTAACACCGGGGAGCTGTTTTTT
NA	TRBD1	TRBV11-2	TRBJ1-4	CASSLGTGGANEKLFF	TGTGCCAGCAGCCTAGGGACAGGTGGGGCTAATGAAAAACTGTTTTTT
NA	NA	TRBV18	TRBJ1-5	CASSLSPKDQPQHF	TGTGCCAGCTCCCTGAGTCCTAAAGATCAGCCCCAGCATTTT
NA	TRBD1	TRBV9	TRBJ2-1	CASSTQKTGATNNEQFF	TGTGCCAGCAGCACTCAAAAGACAGGGGCGACAAACAATGAGCAGTTCTTC
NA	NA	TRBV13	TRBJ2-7	CASSLRQIPEQYF	TGTGCCAGCAGCTTACGACAAATTCCAGAGCAGTACTTC
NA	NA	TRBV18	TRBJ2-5	CASSQGGETQYF	TGTGCCAGCTCACAGGGCGGGGAGACCCAGTACTTC
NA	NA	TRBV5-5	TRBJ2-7	CASSRTDFYEQYF	TGTGCCAGCAGTAGGACAGATTTCTACGAGCAGTACTTC
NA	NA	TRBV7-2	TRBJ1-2	CASSLGYTGNYGYTF	TGTGCCAGCAGCTTAGGTTACACAGGGAACTATGGCTACACCTTC
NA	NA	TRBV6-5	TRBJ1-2	CASTPPLGGRSGYTF	TGTGCCAGCACCCCCCCGTTAGGGGGTAGGAGTGGCTACACCTTC
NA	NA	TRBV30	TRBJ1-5	CAWSEASQPQHF	TGTGCCTGGAGCGAGGCGAGCCAGCCCCAGCATTTT
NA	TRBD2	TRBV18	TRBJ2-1	CASSPPMGSGALSSYNEQFF	TGTGCCAGCTCACCACCGATGGGTAGCGGGGCCCTCAGCTCCTACAATGAGCAGTTCTTC
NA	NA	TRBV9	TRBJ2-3	CASSVGPITDTQYF	TGTGCCAGCAGCGTAGGGCCAATCACAGATACGCAGTATTTT
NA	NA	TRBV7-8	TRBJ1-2	CASSLAAGTPLYGYTF	TGTGCCAGCAGCTTAGCAGCGGGGACGCCCCTCTATGGCTACACCTTC
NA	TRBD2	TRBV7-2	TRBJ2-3	CASSMLAGGQNTQYF	TGTGCCAGCAGCATGCTAGCGGGGGGGCAAAATACGCAGTATTTT
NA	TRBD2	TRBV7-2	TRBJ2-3	CASSLGDYSTDTQYF	TGTGCCAGCAGCTTAGGGGACTATAGCACAGATACGCAGTATTTT
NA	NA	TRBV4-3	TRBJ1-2	CASSQSSAPGTGGTF	TGCGCCAGCAGCCAATCCTCTGCCCCGGGCACGGGAGGAACCTTC
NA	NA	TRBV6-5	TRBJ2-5	CASRLGETQYF	TGTGCCAGCAGACTCGGTGAGACCCAGTACTTC
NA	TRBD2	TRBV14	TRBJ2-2	CASSHPQGLAGAPRNTGELFF	TGTGCCAGCAGCCACCCTCAGGGGCTAGCGGGGGCCCCAAGAAACACCGGGGAGCTGTTTTTT
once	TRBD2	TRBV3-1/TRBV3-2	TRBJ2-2	CASSPGASGYTGELFF	TGTGCCAGCAGCCCCGGGGCTAGCGGTTACACCGGGGAGCTGTTTTTT
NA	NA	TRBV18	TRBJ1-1	CASSPTTGGTEAFF	TGTGCCAGCTCACCGACGACAGGTGGCACTGAAGCTTTCTTT
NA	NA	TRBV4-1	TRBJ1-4	CASSQDRGGTTNEKLFF	TGCGCCAGCAGCCAAGACCGGGGGGGAACAACTAATGAAAAACTGTTTTTT
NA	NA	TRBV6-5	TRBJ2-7	CAISDRRLGSEQYF	TGTGCCATTTCTGACAGGAGGCTCGGCAGCGAGCAGTACTTC
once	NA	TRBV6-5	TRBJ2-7	CASSLGTPKPYEQYF	TGTGCCAGCAGTCTGGGGACACCAAAACCCTACGAGCAGTACTTC
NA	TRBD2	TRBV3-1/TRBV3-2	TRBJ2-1	CASSSGLAGGNEQFF	TGTGCCAGCAGCTCGGGACTAGCGGGGGGAAATGAGCAGTTCTTC
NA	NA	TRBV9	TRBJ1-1	CASSVGQMNTEAFF	TGTGCCAGCAGCGTCGGACAGATGAACACTGAAGCTTTCTTT
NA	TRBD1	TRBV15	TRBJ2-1	CATSTRTGYNEQFF	TGTGCCACCAGCACTCGGACAGGTTACAATGAGCAGTTCTTC
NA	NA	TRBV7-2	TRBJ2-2	CASSPQGWSGELFF	TGTGCCAGCAGCCCACAGGGTTGGAGCGGGGAGCTGTTTTTT
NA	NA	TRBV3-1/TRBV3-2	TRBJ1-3	CASSPGTGNTIYF	TGTGCCAGCAGCCCAGGGACAGGAAACACCATATATTTT
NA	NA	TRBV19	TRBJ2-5	CASSIGRAETQYF	TGTGCCAGTAGTATAGGCAGGGCAGAGACCCAGTACTTC
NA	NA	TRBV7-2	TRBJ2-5	CASSLTRGMETQYF	TGTGCCAGCAGCTTAACAAGGGGGATGGAGACCCAGTACTTC
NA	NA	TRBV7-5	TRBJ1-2	CARSLDRTVNYGYTF	TGTGCCAGAAGCTTAGATAGGACAGTGAACTATGGCTACACCTTC
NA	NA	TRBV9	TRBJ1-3	CASSVAPSEAGNTIYF	TGTGCCAGCAGCGTAGCTCCAAGCGAGGCTGGAAACACCATATATTTT
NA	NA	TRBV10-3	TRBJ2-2	CAISEARNTGELFF	TGTGCCATCAGTGAGGCCAGGAACACCGGGGAGCTGTTTTTT
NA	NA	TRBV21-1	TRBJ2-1	CASSNSDGGDNEQFF	TGTGCCAGCAGCAACTCGGACGGGGGTGACAATGAGCAGTTCTTC
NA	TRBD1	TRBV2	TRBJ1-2	CASRTGGYGYTF	TGTGCCAGTCGGACAGGGGGCTATGGCTACACCTTC
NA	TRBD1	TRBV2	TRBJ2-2	CASSRQGTGELFF	TGTGCCAGCAGTCGACAGGGGACCGGGGAGCTGTTTTTT
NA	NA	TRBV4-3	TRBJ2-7	CASSQDNDRLSKQYF	TGCGCCAGCAGCCAAGATAACGACAGATTGTCAAAGCAGTACTTC
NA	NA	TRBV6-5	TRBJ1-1	CASSSGGASNTEAFF	TGTGCCAGCAGTTCGGGGGGCGCGAGTAACACTGAAGCTTTCTTT
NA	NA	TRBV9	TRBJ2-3	CASSLGGGDTDTQYF	TGTGCCAGCAGCCTGGGAGGGGGGGACACAGATACGCAGTATTTT
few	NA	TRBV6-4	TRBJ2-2	CASSDPTRGAETGELFF	TGTGCCAGCAGTGACCCCACACGCGGCGCCGAGACCGGGGAGCTGTTTTTT
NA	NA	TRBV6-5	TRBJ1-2	CASRALDLAYGYTF	TGTGCCAGCAGAGCGTTGGACCTAGCGTATGGCTACACCTTC
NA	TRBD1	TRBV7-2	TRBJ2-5	CASSVTGGQETQYF	TGTGCCAGCAGCGTGACAGGGGGCCAAGAGACCCAGTACTTC
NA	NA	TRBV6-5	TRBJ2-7	CASSYLGRRAEQYF	TGTGCCAGCAGTTACCTTGGAAGGAGGGCCGAGCAGTACTTC
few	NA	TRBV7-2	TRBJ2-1	CASSLAPSNEQFF	TGTGCCAGCAGCTTAGCGCCTAGCAATGAGCAGTTCTTC
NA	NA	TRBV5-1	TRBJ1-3	CASSLAPSGAAGNTIYF	TGCGCCAGCAGCTTGGCCCCGTCGGGAGCGGCTGGAAACACCATATATTTT
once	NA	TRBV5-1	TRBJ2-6	CASSPTGPGANVLTF	TGCGCCAGCAGCCCGACAGGCCCCGGGGCCAACGTCCTGACTTTC
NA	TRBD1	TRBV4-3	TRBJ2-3	CASSNGQGMGPDTQYF	TGCGCCAGCAGCAACGGACAGGGGATGGGTCCAGATACGCAGTATTTT
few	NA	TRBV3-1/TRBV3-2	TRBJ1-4	CASSQTSDRGNEKLFF	TGTGCCAGCAGCCAAACCTCGGACAGAGGTAATGAAAAACTGTTTTTT
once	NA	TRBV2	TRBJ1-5	CASSETSENQPQHF	TGTGCCAGCAGCGAGACTTCGGAGAATCAGCCCCAGCATTTT
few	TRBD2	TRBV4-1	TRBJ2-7	CASSHSILAGASYEQYF	TGCGCCAGCAGCCATAGTATCCTAGCGGGGGCCTCCTACGAGCAGTACTTC
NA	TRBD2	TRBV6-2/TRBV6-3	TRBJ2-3	CASSYLRLAGPSQSNTQYF	TGTGCCAGCAGTTACCTGCGACTAGCGGGACCATCCCAGTCAAATACGCAGTATTTT
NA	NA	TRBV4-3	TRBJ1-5	CASSQDWGQNNQPQHF	TGCGCCAGCAGCCAAGATTGGGGGCAGAACAATCAGCCCCAGCATTTT
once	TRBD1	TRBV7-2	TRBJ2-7	CASSLAGQGTYEQYF	TGTGCCAGCAGCTTAGCGGGACAGGGAACGTACGAGCAGTACTTC
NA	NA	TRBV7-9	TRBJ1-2	CASSSGQFYGYTF	TGTGCCAGCAGCTCCGGACAGTTCTATGGCTACACCTTC